The 3 T cell receptor beta chains in this list originate from one sample, sequenced in a study of cytotoxic CD8 clonotypes in ibrutinib-treated CLL. Profiled with immunoSEQ multiplex PCR; TCRdb holds only in-frame clones, not every one. The sample holds over 150,000 clones, over 55% seen once. The sample consisted of PBMCs, taken after 24 months of ibrutinib treatment. The source of these receptors is a human donor with chronic lymphocytic leukemia.

J is TRBJ2-3 and V is TRBV9; 13 nucleotides line up with TRBD2. Germline CDR1 SGDLS, CDR2 YYNGEE. The V and J ends lost 2 bases and 4 bases, in that order; junction bases with no gene match: 4. The CDR3 length is 16 residues. The CDR3 loop is CASSVGTSGIADTQYF. As DNA, the CDR3 is TGTGCCAGCAGCGTCGGGACTAGCGGGATAGCAGATACGCAGTATTTT.

This clone occurred a few times. The chain combines TRBV11-2 with TRBJ1-1; D gene unclear. The CDR3 has 15 amino acids. V lost 0 bases and J lost 1, with 9 bases in between. Germline CDR1 SGHAT, CDR2 FQNNGV. DNA for the CDR3: TGTGCCAGCAGCTTAGAGACGGACGGGAACACTGAAGCTTTCTTT. This codes for CASSLETDGNTEAFF.

The chain combines TRBV21-1 with TRBJ2-1. TRBV21-1 represents a pseudogene. The CDR3 contains 16 residues. CDR3: CASSTRAELDGNEQFF. The CDR3 nucleotides read TGTGCCAGCAGCACCCGCGCTGAGTTGGACGGGAATGAGCAGTTCTTC.